One sample yielded the 15 T cell receptor beta chains listed below, sequenced in a study of sequential checkpoint blockade in melanoma. The sample's treatment: randomized to nivolumab then ipilimumab (arm A) or the reverse (arm B). The method was immunoSEQ multiplex PCR; TCRdb's version includes in-frame clones alone and lacks a portion of them. The repertoire has some 13,000 clones, around a fifth of them found once; the top ten carry about 7%. Sequenced here: tumor tissue (inferred from file names), sampled from a patient given nivolumab and ipilimumab in sequence. The receptors come from a human donor with melanoma.

The chain carries TRBV9 and TRBJ1-1; 7 positions match TRBD1. Per the germline V gene, CDR1 is SGDLS and CDR2 is YYNGEE. The CDR3 runs to 12 residues. The V segment lost 6 bases and the J segment 6 bases; nucleotides outside the gene matches: 5. The CDR3 sequence: CASNYDRAEAFF. CDR3 DNA: TGTGCCAGCAATTATGACAGGGCTGAAGCTTTCTTT. Filled out from reference TRBV9 and TRBJ1-1, the complete variable domain reads DSGVTQTPKHLITATGQRVTLRCSPRSGDLSVYWYQQSLDQGLQFLIQYYNGEERAKGNILERFSAQQFPDLHSELNLSSLELGDSALYFCASNYDRAEAFFGQGTRLTVV.

This clone has just a few counts. V usage is TRBV11-3 and J usage is TRBJ2-5; 9 nucleotides match TRBD2. CDR1 is SGHNT and CDR2 is YENEEA in the germline V gene. The ends lost 1 base at V and 7 bases at J; junction bases unmatched: 10. This CDR3 has 16 amino acids. This chain's CDR3 is CASSLGGSGSRVTQYF. CDR3 DNA: TGTGCCAGCAGCTTAGGAGGTAGCGGGAGTAGGGTGACCCAGTACTTC.

This clone showed up many times. The chain couples TRBV7-5 to TRBJ2-3; TRBD1 is taken as the D call from the table, unchecked against the DNA. TRBV7-5 is recorded as a pseudogene. This CDR3 has 16 residues. This CDR3 reads CASSARVGAWADTQYF. The CDR3 region has the DNA TGTGCCAGCAGCGCACGAGTGGGGGCTTGGGCAGATACGCAGTATTTT.

This chain joins TRBV5-1 and TRBJ2-7; 7 bases are shared with TRBD1. Germline values: CDR1 SGHRS, CDR2 YFSETQ. This CDR3 is 14 amino acids long. The V and J ends lost 4 bases and 5 bases, in that order; junction bases with no gene match: 9. This CDR3 reads CASSPTTGNDEQYF. In DNA, the CDR3 is TGCGCCAGCAGCCCTACGACAGGGAACGACGAGCAGTACTTC.

This clone was counted a few times. The chain combines TRBV6-8 with TRBJ2-3; TRBD2 matches 8 bases. V trimming: 7 bases; J trimming: 7 bases; junction bases outside the gene matches: 10. CDR1 is MNHGY and CDR2 is SAAAGT in the germline V gene. The CDR3 length is 14 residues. CDR3 in DNA: TGTGCCAGCACCGTCGGGGGGGGTTCAAATACGCAGTATTTT. It specifies CASTVGGGSNTQYF.

This clone was observed a handful of times. The chain has TRBV19 and TRBJ2-7; perhaps TRBD1 as D (5 bases). The CDR3 loop spans 15 amino acids. Germline values: CDR1 LNHDA, CDR2 SQIVND (reference sequence). With 5 bases removed from V and 2 bases from J, the gap between germline ends came to 16 bases. CDR3 in amino acids: CASSGRTSSPYEQYF. CDR3 nucleotide sequence: TGTGCCAGTAGTGGACGGACATCAAGCCCCTACGAGCAGTACTTC.

This clone was detected many times. The genes are TRBV11-3 and TRBJ2-1; no reliable D call. Germline loops: CDR1 SGHNT, CDR2 YENEEA. The CDR3 loop spans 17 amino acids. V shed 5 bases and J shed 4 bases, with 21 bases lying between them. This CDR3 reads CASSPLTWRWGYNEQFF. In nucleotides, the CDR3 is TGTGCCAGCAGCCCGCTAACTTGGCGTTGGGGATACAATGAGCAGTTCTTC.

A few counts support this clone. The chain joins TRBV9 to TRBJ1-1; 9 bases match TRBD1. Germline CDR1 is SGDLS and CDR2 is YYNGEE. The CDR3 contains 16 residues. V lost 3 bases and J lost 1; bases outside the gene matches: 7. CDR3 sequence reads: CASSGDRGRRNTEAFF. Here the CDR3 DNA reads TGTGCCAGCAGCGGAGACAGGGGGAGACGGAACACTGAAGCTTTCTTT. The variable domain in full, completed from reference TRBV9 and TRBJ1-1, reads DSGVTQTPKHLITATGQRVTLRCSPRSGDLSVYWYQQSLDQGLQFLIQYYNGEERAKGNILERFSAQQFPDLHSELNLSSLELGDSALYFCASSGDRGRRNTEAFFGQGTRLTVV.

This clone was seen only a few times. J is TRBJ2-1 and V is TRBV6-8; no firm D call. The length of the CDR3 is 13 residues. The germline V gene encodes CDR1 MNHGY and CDR2 SAAAGT. The ends were cut back, 7 bases at V and 7 bases at J, with 14 bases in the middle. The CDR3 DNA follows: TGTGCCAGCATGGAAACCGTACCAAATGAGCAGTTCTTC. As protein: CASMETVPNEQFF.

This clone turned up a few times. The gene calls are TRBV28 and TRBJ2-5; D is undetermined. Germline values: CDR1 MDHEN, CDR2 SYDVKM. The CDR3 length is 12 residues. Trimming took 3 bases from V and 5 from J, leaving 7 bases between them. The CDR3 spells CASSLVWETQYF. CDR3 nucleotide sequence: TGTGCCAGCAGTTTGGTGTGGGAGACCCAGTACTTC.

This rearrangement joins TRBV18 to TRBJ2-7, with D possibly TRBD2 on 6 matching bases. Trimming cost V 3 bases and J 5 bases, with 17 bases left between them. CDR3 length: 15 residues. Germline V gene data show CDR1 as KGHSH and CDR2 as LQKENI. The CDR3 here is CASSPGLTGVHEQYF. Here the CDR3 DNA reads TGTGCCAGCTCACCGGGACTTACCGGGGTCCACGAGCAGTACTTC.

V gene TRBV1 combines with J gene TRBJ1-6; the table names TRBD1, a call not compared with the DNA. TRBV1 is a known pseudogene. This CDR3 is 15 amino acids long. Here the CDR3 reads CASSQGQGMGSPLHF. The CDR3 DNA reads TGCGCCAGCAGCCAAGGACAGGGTATGGGCTCACCCCTCCACTTT.

Only a few counts were recorded for this clone. The chain joins TRBV9 to TRBJ2-7; TRBD2 aligns across 9 bases. Looked up from germline, CDR1 is SGDLS and CDR2 is YYNGEE. The CDR3 consists of 14 residues. V lost 3 bases, J lost 6 bases, and 7 bases stayed unmatched. CDR3: CASSDGTSFVEQYF. CDR3 nucleotides: TGTGCCAGCAGCGACGGGACTAGCTTCGTCGAGCAGTACTTC.

This clone is medium-sized (0.01 to 0.1%) within its sample. The chain combines TRBV25-1 with TRBJ1-6; a possible D gene is TRBD1 (6 bases). This CDR3 has 13 amino acids. Germline assignment: CDR1 MGHDK and CDR2 SYGVNS. Trimming took 4 bases from V and 6 from J, leaving 7 bases between them. In nucleotides, the CDR3 is TGTGCCAGCAGTGGGGGGCGTAATTCACCCCTCCACTTT. Its translation is CASSGGRNSPLHF.

This chain uses TRBV11-3 with TRBJ1-4; tentative D call: TRBD1 (6 bases). Germline assignment: CDR1 SGHNT and CDR2 YENEEA. The V and J ends lost 4 bases and 5 bases respectively, with 11 bases between them. The CDR3 is 14 amino acids. CDR3 DNA: TGTGCCAGCAGCTCCCTAACAGGGAATGAAAAACTGTTTTTT. The encoded protein is CASSSLTGNEKLFF. Full variable domain (outside the CDR3, taken from reference TRBV11-3 and TRBJ1-4): EAGVVQSPRYKIIEKKQPVAFWCNPISGHNTLYWYLQNLGQGPELLIRYENEEAVDDSQLPKDRFSAERLKGVDSTLKIQPAELGDSAVYLCASSSLTGNEKLFFGSGTQLSVL.